A selection of T cell receptor beta chains follows, all from one sample in a study of blood T cell repertoires in COVID-19. Using immunoSEQ multiplex PCR, the repertoire was profiled, and TCRdb retains in-frame clones only, with some absent. There are a few hundred thousand clones in the sample; about 86% occur only once, and around a sixth lies in the top ten. Source material: peripheral blood. These receptors all stem from a person aged 65-85 years with COVID-19, enrolled during active disease. Each CDR3 is given with its conserved first and last residue. Each record gives: D gene, clone size, V gene, J gene, CDR3 protein, CDR3 DNA. D genes are given only for firm matches. Some rows mark clone size as missing; the rest say once, few, many or name a class of expanded clone.

>TRBD2|NA|TRBV7-3|TRBJ2-3
CASGVSGRAQYF
TGTGCCAGCGGGGTAAGCGGGAGGGCGCAGTATTTT
>NA|NA|TRBV11-2|TRBJ1-4
CASSYSATNEKLFF
TGTGCCAGCAGCTACAGTGCAACTAATGAAAAACTGTTTTTT
>TRBD1|NA|TRBV4-3|TRBJ1-4
CASSPDRVQEKLFF
TGCGCCAGCAGCCCAGACAGGGTGCAGGAAAAACTGTTTTTT
>NA|NA|TRBV6-5|TRBJ1-5
CASRVGVGNQPQHF
TGTGCCAGCAGGGTAGGGGTCGGTAATCAGCCCCAGCATTTT
>TRBD2|NA|TRBV7-8|TRBJ2-1
CASSLVTSGSLHEQFF
TGTGCCAGCAGCTTAGTGACTAGCGGGAGTTTACATGAGCAGTTCTTC
>NA|NA|TRBV29-1|TRBJ1-2
CSVDGGSQGGYTF
TGCAGCGTTGACGGAGGCTCACAAGGTGGCTACACCTTC
>TRBD1|NA|TRBV27|TRBJ2-3
CASSLWVGTGTTDTQYF
TGTGCCAGCAGTTTATGGGTAGGGACAGGTACCACAGATACGCAGTATTTT
>NA|few|TRBV28|TRBJ1-5
CASSRPNQPQHF
TGTGCCAGCAGTCGTCCTAATCAGCCCCAGCATTTT
>NA|once|TRBV4-3|TRBJ1-1
CASSQGEGYRAEAFF
TGCGCCAGCAGCCAAGGCGAGGGTTACAGAGCTGAAGCTTTCTTT
>TRBD1|NA|TRBV7-2|TRBJ1-6
CASSLGTGSGSPLHF
TGTGCCAGCAGCTTAGGGACAGGTTCTGGATCACCCCTCCACTTT
>TRBD1|NA|TRBV11-2|TRBJ2-7
CASSLRTGPYEQYF
TGTGCCAGCAGCTTGAGGACAGGGCCCTACGAGCAGTACTTC